This T cell receptor beta chain comes out of a study of cytomegalovirus exposure and HLA in healthy donors. Study overall: The 110 or so validation repertoires were produced on the same platform as the 500 to 800 repertoires of the first cohort. This was reported in a later analysis. The study's findings and limits: Accounts indicate the classifier identified cytomegalovirus status with strong specificity and sensitivity.

Germline trimming cut 6 bases from V and 0 bases from J; bases unmatched to any gene: 5. This CDR3 spans 14 amino acids. CDR1 is SGHKS and CDR2 is YYEKEE in the germline V gene (reference sequence). Data came from immunoSEQ multiplex PCR; TCRdb stores just in-frame clones and leaves some out. The sample gives roughly 67,000 clones, about 90% of which show up once; around 3.2% is in the top ten. Notes on this clone: The antigen remains unidentified.

The source is a man in his late teens or twenties in good health and CMV-seronegative. This chain links TRBV5-5 with TRBJ1-1; 7 bases are a match to TRBD1. The specimen was PBMCs. CDR3 protein: CASNNQGVNTEAFF. The CDR3 DNA follows: TGTGCCAGCAACAACCAGGGGGTGAACACTGAAGCTTTCTTT.